This T cell receptor beta chain was identified during a study of blood T cell repertoires in COVID-19. Study-level information: PBMCs, B-cell-depleted T cells, or T cells were the source of the cDNA or gDNA that made up the material.

This clone was detected a few times. Followed over time, Seattle patients had been enrolled while infection was active. In the original analysis: Amplification from reference gene primers served as the basis for estimated nucleated cell counts. Profiling relied on immunoSEQ multiplex PCR, and the TCRdb table lists in-frame clones only, not all of them. The V and J calls and the clone size are those of that table, but D and trimming were determined from the DNA. The sample comprises 150,000 to 200,000 clones, roughly 86% of which are singletons, and around 0.63% rests with the top ten. Per the germline V gene, CDR1 is MNHNY and CDR2 is SVGAGI (reference sequence). V gave up 6 bases and J gave up 7 bases; unmatched junction bases: 7. CDR3 length equals 13 residues.

This chain joins TRBV6-6 and TRBJ1-1, with 8 bases fitting TRBD1. The origin of this receptor is a man aged 55 to 70 with COVID-19, enrolled during active disease. The sequencing sample was made of peripheral blood. CDR3 in amino acids: CASRDRVYGEAFF. The CDR3 DNA sequence: TGTGCCAGCAGGGACAGGGTTTATGGTGAAGCTTTCTTT.